The entry below gives a single TCR beta chain sequence along with its context. In the authors' workflow: From reference gene primer amplification, estimates of nucleated cell counts were derived. Measured with immunoSEQ multiplex PCR; TCRdb has only the in-frame clones, and not every one. Clonal size and the V and J genes are those of that table, whereas D and trimming came from the DNA. Of tens of thousands of clones in the sample, 90% were seen once. V gave up 2 bases and J gave up 4 bases; unmatched junction bases: 11. Germline V gene data show CDR1 as MNHEY and CDR2 as SVGEGT. The CDR3 is made up of 19 amino acids. The source of the sample is a study of blood T cell repertoires in COVID-19. Whole-study context: The United States, Italy and Spain supplied acute and convalescent COVID-19 samples. The analysed material was cDNA or gDNA that came from T cells, B-cell-depleted T cells, or PBMCs.

The sequenced material came from peripheral blood. The sequence came from a woman between 35 and 50 years old with active COVID-19. The chain uses TRBV6-2 or TRBV6-3 and TRBJ2-5; 15 bases line up with TRBD2. The CDR3 loop is CASSYPGTSGGYHRETQYF. DNA of the CDR3: TGTGCCAGCAGTTACCCCGGGACTAGCGGGGGGTACCATCGAGAGACCCAGTACTTC.